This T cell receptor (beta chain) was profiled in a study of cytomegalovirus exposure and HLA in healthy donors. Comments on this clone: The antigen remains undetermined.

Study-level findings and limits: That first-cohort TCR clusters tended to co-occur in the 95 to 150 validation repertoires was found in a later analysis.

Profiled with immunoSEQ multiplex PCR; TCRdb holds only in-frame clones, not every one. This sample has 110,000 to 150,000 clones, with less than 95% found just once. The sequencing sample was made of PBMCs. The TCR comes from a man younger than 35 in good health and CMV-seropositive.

The CDR3 region is CASSGGTEALYVEAFF. Written as DNA, the CDR3 is TGTGCCAGCAGCGGGGGGACGGAGGCCCTATATGTTGAAGCTTTCTTT. The rearrangement joins TRBV21-1 to TRBJ1-1. TRBV21-1 counts as a pseudogene. The CDR3 consists of 16 residues.